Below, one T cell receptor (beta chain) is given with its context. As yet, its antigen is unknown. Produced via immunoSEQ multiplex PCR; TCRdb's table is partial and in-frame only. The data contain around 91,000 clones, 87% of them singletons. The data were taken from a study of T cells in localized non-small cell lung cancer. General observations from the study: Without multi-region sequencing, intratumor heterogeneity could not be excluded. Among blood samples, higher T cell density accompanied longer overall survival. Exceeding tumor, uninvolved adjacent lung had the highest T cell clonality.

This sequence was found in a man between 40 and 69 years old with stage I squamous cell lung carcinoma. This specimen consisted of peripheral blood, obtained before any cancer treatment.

CDR3 amino acids: CASSLGPGTGGFRNYEQYF. Here the CDR3 DNA reads TGCGCCAGCAGCTTGGGTCCCGGGACAGGGGGTTTCCGCAACTACGAGCAGTACTTC. This chain links TRBV5-1 with TRBJ2-7; 11 bases align to TRBD1. J lost 3 bases, V lost 0 bases, and 14 bases had no gene match. The CDR3 is 19 amino acids. The germline V gene has CDR1 SGHRS and CDR2 YFSETQ.